This T cell receptor beta chain was captured by sequencing in a study of T cells in Graves' hyperthyroidism and ophthalmopathy (dated by TCRdb to between 2018 and 2021). At the level of the whole study: Peripheral blood was collected at initial diagnosis, before any treatment. According to the paper, TCR Vbeta CDR3 sequencing was carried out on some 140 peripheral blood samples, which came from fewer than 50 ophthalmopathy, some 73 hyperthyroidism and approximately 17 progressor patients. After sampling, hyperthyroidism patients received methimazole starting at 30 mg daily, and ophthalmopathy patients received high-dose intravenous methylprednisolone. An independent validation cohort of around 20 hyperthyroidism patients and about 15 patients who later progressed to ophthalmopathy tested prospective prediction of ophthalmopathy. The 75 to 100 discovery patients were randomly split 7:3 into training and test sets. In addition, the study compared T-cell repertoires in thyroid tissue and in blood from roughly 6 Graves' hyperthyroidism patients. TCR V-J signatures able to tell the groups apart were searched for in a discovery cohort of some 97 patients, of whom fewer than 45 had Graves' ophthalmopathy and 55 to 60 had stable Graves' hyperthyroidism. Broad study findings and their caveats: No statistical method was used to fix the sample size in advance, and group allocation was not hidden from the investigators. Most expanded thyroid clonotypes (frequency above 0.001) were also detected in blood, a finding suggesting that blood repertoires may reflect thyroid immune responses. Ophthalmopathy was separated from stable hyperthyroidism by a 13 V-J signature model, with 85% to 90% sensitivity and roughly 84% specificity obtained in cross-validation and 80%/75% obtained in testing. In validation, the model predicted progression to ophthalmopathy with approximately 71% sensitivity and around 72% specificity, a median of about 6 months before onset.

Amplification of TCR beta CDR3 regions was carried out from RNA transcripts. For the first round of RT-PCR on the TCR CDR3, the HTBI primer set was used together with the Qiagen OneStep RT-PCR kit. Libraries were constructed in a second round of multiplex PCR, after which size selection and purification were performed. Sequencing of the libraries was done on an Illumina HiSeq2000 using paired-end 100 bp reads. As for the original processing: Raw data were processed with SOAPnuke, discarding reads with adapters, uncalled bases, mean Phred below 15, or no exact constant-primer or identifier match. COPE v1.2.5 was used to merge high-quality paired reads, and clonotypes were defined as unique nucleotide sequences. MiTCR v1.1 was used to align the clonotypes against IMGT TRBV, TRBD and TRBJ reference segments. Only V-J combinations with frequency above 0.0001, covering about 99% of repertoires, were analysed. A TCS score was defined as the ratio of F50 (clonal expansion) to E x V (chaos), with BLOSUM62-based TCRdist applied between CDR3 peptides within each V-J. Welch's t-statistics and random forest reduced around 510 V-J features to roughly 13, which were used in a naive Bayes classifier (R e1071). The public reads were quality trimmed at Q25 with fastp and then assembled into clones with MiXCR by TCRdb, keeping productive beta chains. Rows are unified per CDR3 protein, each entry keeping the most common DNA and genes. For this entry, the V and J calls and clone size follow TCRdb and not the study's own pipeline. This sample gives hundreds of thousands of distinct CDR3 sequences in total; roughly a sixth of them show up just once. Around 17% of the sample rests with the top ten.

A remark on this clonotype: Its binding antigen is unknown. Base qualities are not recorded, but no much larger clone differs from it by a single base.

The hyperthyroidism patients were between 18 and 65 years old and newly diagnosed, with a disease duration of less than 2 months. Any patient with an uncontrolled infection, another autoimmune disease, pregnancy or lactation was excluded. Diagnoses were established on the basis of clinical symptoms, serum thyroxine and TRAb, thyroid ultrasound, and orbital computed tomography. Blood from progressor patients was collected at the time of first diagnosis with hyperthyroidism, before any ophthalmopathy symptoms had appeared. PBMCs were isolated from more than 8 ml of fresh peripheral blood by Ficoll-Paque density gradient centrifugation. Progressor patients were initially diagnosed with Graves' hyperthyroidism and developed ophthalmopathy during follow-up. Trizol reagent was used to extract total RNA, and RNA quality was then checked on an Agilent 2100 Bioanalyzer. The CDR3 goes from the cysteine to the phenylalanine over 16 residues. The only DNA kept is the CDR3, 48 bases in frame from the first base. The germline ends are 19 bases apart after V is trimmed by 3 bases and J by 7 bases.

This sequence was found in a woman aged 45-65 years with Graves' hyperthyroidism that later progressed to Graves' ophthalmopathy. The rearrangement joined TRBV12-3 or TRBV12-4 to TRBJ2-4; the D gene is perhaps TRBD1 or TRBD2, as each covers 5 bases. Sample: blood. Here the CDR3 is given as CASSFRDGGGKNIQYF. The sequenced DNA: TGTGCCAGCAGTTTCCGGGACGGAGGAGGAAAGAACATTCAGTACTTC.